This T cell receptor (beta chain) was recovered during a study of blood T cell repertoires in COVID-19. Looking at the study overall: In each case, the material was cDNA or gDNA derived from T cells, B-cell-depleted T cells, or PBMCs.

Germline CDR1 SEHNR, CDR2 FQNEAQ (reference sequence). V was clipped by 5 bases and J by 0 bases, with 14 bases between them. The length of the CDR3 is 15 residues. Adults between roughly 18 and 90 years of age took part from some 25 US areas. Cohorts were assigned according to the clinical history that participants reported. This clone has just one count. In the authors' workflow: By means of reference gene primer amplification, nucleated cell counts were estimated. Assay used: immunoSEQ multiplex PCR; TCRdb lists only in-frame clones, some missing. V and J calls plus clone size are reproduced from that table; the DNA served to infer D and trimming. The sample has 110,000 to 150,000 clones, more than 80% seen once.

What was sequenced was PBMCs or T cells enriched from blood (not recorded which). The genes are TRBV7-9 and TRBJ2-7, with D possibly being TRBD1 (5 bases). This receptor was taken from a woman under 30 who had been exposed to COVID-19. The CDR3 loop is CASSLQGISSYEQYF. In nucleotides, the CDR3 is TGTGCCAGCAGCCTCCAGGGTATCTCCTCCTACGAGCAGTACTTC. Based on the CDR3 plus reference TRBV7-9 and TRBJ2-7, the full variable domain is DTGVSQNPRHKITKRGQNVTFRCDPISEHNRLYWYRQTLGQGPEFLTYFQNEAQLEKSRLLSDRFSAERPKGSFSTLEIQRTEQGDSAMYLCASSLQGISSYEQYFGPGTRLTVT.